The 25 T cell receptor beta chains listed next were all sequenced from one sample in a study of T cells after yellow fever vaccination. TCRdb re-called the 5' RACE reads with MiXCR, one entry per CDR3 protein. The table lists 80,000 to 100,000 distinct CDR3 sequences, 5.8% of them singletons. The sample consisted of CD8+ T cells sorted from PBMCs, taken 10 days after the yellow fever booster vaccination. The receptors here all came from a man aged 18 to 35 who received the YFV17D yellow fever vaccine.

J is TRBJ1-5 and V is TRBV18; 7 bases fit TRBD1. There are 15 residues in the CDR3. Looked up from germline, CDR1 is KGHSH and CDR2 is LQKENI. Trimming removed 2 bases from V and 6 bases from J; junction bases left unmatched: 7. The CDR3 reads CASSPGGDSTQPQHF. CDR3 in DNA: TGTGCCAGCTCACCAGGCGGGGACAGTACTCAGCCCCAGCATTTT.

This clonotype has only a few counts. This sequence joins TRBV6-2 or TRBV6-3 and TRBJ2-7, with 7 bases matching TRBD1. This CDR3 is 14 amino acids long. CDR1 is MNHEY and CDR2 is SVGEGT in the germline V gene. Losses at the gene ends were 6 bases for V and 4 bases for J; bases not matched to a gene: 9. Here the CDR3 DNA reads TGTGCCAGCAGCAGACCAGGGGGTATGTACGAGCAGTACTTC. This translates into CASSRPGGMYEQYF.

This clonotype was detected many times. This CDR3 is CASSQDGGLADQETQYF. The CDR3 DNA follows: TGCGCCAGCAGCCAAGACGGGGGACTAGCGGACCAAGAGACCCAGTACTTC. The chain couples TRBV4-3 to TRBJ2-5; 11 nucleotides line up with TRBD2. Germline V gives CDR1 LGHNA, CDR2 YSLEER. This CDR3 spans 17 amino acids. J gave up 0 bases and V 0 bases, and 3 bases lay outside the gene matches.

The V and J genes are TRBV12-3 or TRBV12-4 and TRBJ2-1; D is undetermined. The CDR3 is made up of 16 amino acids. The germline V and J ends were trimmed by 6 bases and 0 bases, with 15 bases remaining between them. As DNA, the CDR3 is TGTGCCAGCAGAGAAGACCCGGAGAGCTCCTACAATGAGCAGTTCTTC. This codes for CASREDPESSYNEQFF.

This clonotype was found many times. V is TRBV7-2 and J is TRBJ2-1, with 7 bases matching TRBD1. CDR1 and CDR2 (germline): SGHTA, FQGNSA. V lost 1 base, J lost 4 bases, and 7 bases stayed unmatched. The CDR3 consists of 16 residues. CDR3 in DNA: TGTGCCAGCAGCTTAGGGCTTCCGGGACAGTACAATGAGCAGTTCTTC. It specifies CASSLGLPGQYNEQFF.

The chain uses TRBV12-3 or TRBV12-4 and TRBJ1-6; unclear D gene. This CDR3 has 14 residues. V lost 8 bases, J lost 7 bases, and 15 bases lay in between. This CDR3 reads CASSSGLANSPLHF. The CDR3 DNA reads as TGTGCCAGCTCCTCAGGCCTTGCGAATTCACCCCTCCACTTT.

This clonotype was detected only a few times. V is TRBV7-2 and J is TRBJ2-3; weak D call: TRBD2 (6 bases). Germline assignment: CDR1 SGHTA and CDR2 FQGNSA. This CDR3 comprises 15 residues. V was pared by 5 bases and J by 5 bases, with 17 bases between. CDR3 region: CASSLGSGFRDTQYF. As DNA, the CDR3 is TGTGCCAGCAGCCTTGGGAGCGGGTTTCGAGATACGCAGTATTTT.

This clonotype was recorded at least ten times. A junction boundary mismatches the germline segment, possibly from a read error. This chain joins TRBV20-1 and TRBJ1-1, with D uncertain. There are 12 residues in the CDR3. From germline, CDR1 is DFQATT and CDR2 SNEGSKA (reference sequence). CDR3 bases: TGCAGTGCTCGAGACTTGAACACTGAAGCTTTCTTT. Amino acid sequence: CSARDLNTEAFF.

Comments on this clonotype: A read error may be the cause here, since a much bigger clone is one base away. J is TRBJ2-7 and V is TRBV9; no reliable D call. Germline V gives CDR1 SGDLS, CDR2 YYNGEE. There are 11 residues in the CDR3. Deletions cut 0 bases from V and 6 bases from J, with 4 bases between. The CDR3 nucleotides are TGTGCCAGCAGCGTAGGGTCCGAGCAGTACTTC. It is translated as CASSVGSEQYF.

In this sample, this clonotype turned up a few times. J is TRBJ2-3 and V is TRBV12-3 or TRBV12-4; 7 bases match TRBD2. Germline trimming cut 6 bases from V and 3 bases from J; bases unmatched to any gene: 9. This CDR3 is built from 15 residues. Here the CDR3 reads CASRYILAETDTQYF. The CDR3 DNA reads TGTGCCAGCAGGTATATCCTAGCGGAAACAGATACGCAGTATTTT.

This clonotype was detected many times. The CDR3 nucleotides are TGTGCCAGCAGCCCTGGACAGGGGCCCTATGAGCAGTTCTTC. It translates to CASSPGQGPYEQFF. J is TRBJ2-1 and V is TRBV7-6; 9 bases agree with TRBD1. V dropped 5 bases and J dropped 8; count of bases not matched to a gene: 7. The CDR3 is 14 residues long. Germline V lookup: CDR1 SGHVS, CDR2 FNYEAQ.

The CDR3 nucleotides read TGTGCCAGCAGTTACTATAACGTAGCGGGAGGCACAGATACGCAGTATTTT. It translates to CASSYYNVAGGTDTQYF. This chain links TRBV6-6 with TRBJ2-3; 9 bases align to TRBD2. Germline trimming cut 1 base from V and 1 base from J; bases unmatched to any gene: 6. Germline V lookup: CDR1 MNHNY, CDR2 SVGAGI (reference sequence). This CDR3 region has 17 residues.

This clonotype was seen ten or more times. The gene calls are TRBV7-2 and TRBJ2-3; D might be TRBD2 (6 bases). V was clipped by 1 base and J by 4 bases, with 6 bases between them. Germline V gene data show CDR1 as SGHTA and CDR2 as FQGNSA. The CDR3 covers 13 residues. For the CDR3, the DNA is TGTGCCAGCAGCTTAGGGGGGGCAGATACGCAGTATTTT. It yields the protein CASSLGGADTQYF.

The chain employs TRBV6-6 and TRBJ1-1; D gene uncertain. CDR3 length equals 12 residues. The V end was cut by 4 bases, the J end by 11 bases, with 14 bases between. CDR1 and CDR2 from the germline V gene are MNHNY and SVGAGI (reference sequence). CDR3 amino acids: CASSSLWLLAFF. CDR3 nucleotide sequence: TGTGCCAGCAGTTCCCTTTGGTTATTGGCTTTCTTT.

This clonotype was found a few times. This sequence joins TRBV7-9 and TRBJ2-1, with D perhaps matching TRBD1 (6 bases). CDR1 and CDR2 from the germline V gene are SEHNR and FQNEAQ (reference sequence). The CDR3 totals 15 residues. Between the trimmed V and J ends, which lost 3 bases and 5 bases, there was a span of 14 bases. The CDR3 DNA is TGTGCCAGCAGCTTTGTGGGGGCCGGGGACAATGAGCAGTTCTTC. Its protein product is CASSFVGAGDNEQFF.

The chain joins TRBV4-1 to TRBJ2-2; D is unresolved. The CDR3 contains 14 residues. Germline-derived CDR1 and CDR2 are MGHRA and YSYEKL. Trimming left V 5 bases short and J 5 bases short, with 12 bases between. The CDR3 loop reads CASSANVITGELFF. Written as DNA, the CDR3 is TGCGCCAGCAGCGCCAACGTTATTACCGGGGAGCTGTTTTTT.

The chain couples TRBV7-2 to TRBJ1-1; D is possibly TRBD1 (6 bases). Germline V CDR1 and CDR2: SGHTA, FQGNSA. V was cut by 4 bases and J by 4 bases, with 16 bases left in between. The length of the CDR3 is 15 residues. CDR3 loop: CASSSDGPGATEAFF. CDR3 coding DNA: TGTGCCAGCAGCTCTGATGGACCAGGGGCCACTGAAGCTTTCTTT.

This clonotype showed up just a few times. V gene TRBV4-3 combines with J gene TRBJ2-6; possibly TRBD2 for D (6 bases). CDR3 length: 17 amino acids. V dropped 1 base and J dropped 2 bases, with 12 bases sitting between them. Per germline, CDR1 LGHNA and CDR2 YSLEER. CDR3 in DNA: TGCGCCAGCAGCCAAGGAGGAGGGAGTGCTGGGGCCAACGTCCTGACTTTC. The encoded protein is CASSQGGGSAGANVLTF.

At least ten counts were recorded for this clonotype. V usage is TRBV27 and J usage is TRBJ2-7, with 7 nucleotides matching TRBD2. The CDR3 loop spans 9 amino acids. Germline V gene data show CDR1 as MNHEY and CDR2 as SMNVEV (reference sequence). The V segment lost 9 bases and the J segment 7 bases; nucleotides outside the gene matches: 0. The CDR3 region is CARAGEQYV. Written as DNA, the CDR3 is TGTGCCAGAGCGGGGGAGCAGTACGTC.

The chain is built from TRBV4-3 and TRBJ1-6; 9 nucleotides agree with TRBD1. J lost 7 bases, V lost 3 bases, and 7 bases had no gene match. The CDR3 length is 16 residues. Germline loops: CDR1 LGHNA, CDR2 YSLEER. This CDR3 is CASSQTGTGRNSPLHF. The DNA of the CDR3 is TGCGCCAGCAGCCAGACTGGGACAGGGAGGAATTCACCCCTCCACTTT.

V gene TRBV9 combines with J gene TRBJ1-2; the match to TRBD1 covers 8 bases. This CDR3 contains 13 residues. CDR1 is SGDLS, CDR2 YYNGEE, per germline. V was clipped by 3 bases and J by 4 bases; unmatched bases: 2. The CDR3 DNA reads TGTGCCAGCAGCGGAACAGGGGGCTATGGCTACACCTTC. Encoded protein: CASSGTGGYGYTF.

This clonotype has a count of ten or more. This chain links TRBV6-5 with TRBJ2-6; D may be TRBD2 (5 bases). CDR3 length: 18 amino acids. V was clipped by 0 bases and J by 0 bases, with 12 bases between them. Germline values: CDR1 MNHEY, CDR2 SVGAGI. The DNA for the CDR3 is TGTGCCAGCAGTTACTCGGCAGGCGGGTTCTCTGGGGCCAACGTCCTGACTTTC. Translation: CASSYSAGGFSGANVLTF.

This sequence joins TRBV12-3 or TRBV12-4 and TRBJ1-6; TRBD1 agrees at 7 bases. The J segment lost 7 bases and the V segment lost 6 bases, leaving 6 bases of the junction unmatched. This CDR3 is built from 14 residues. The DNA of the CDR3 is TGTGCCAGCAGATCCGGGACAGCGAATTCACCCCTCCACTTT. Residues: CASRSGTANSPLHF.

This clonotype has ten or more counts. V usage is TRBV7-9 and J usage is TRBJ2-3; TRBD2 might be the D (6 bases). The V gene lost 5 bases and the J gene lost 5 bases, with 20 bases spanning the gap. Germline-derived CDR1 and CDR2 are SEHNR and FQNEAQ (reference sequence). The CDR3 has 16 amino acids. The CDR3 region has the DNA TGTGCCAGCAGCCTAGGGACTGCTAAGGCGGGAGATACGCAGTATTTT. Protein: CASSLGTAKAGDTQYF. Together with reference TRBV7-9 and TRBJ2-3, the CDR3 gives the full variable domain: DTGVSQNPRHKITKRGQNVTFRCDPISEHNRLYWYRQTLGQGPEFLTYFQNEAQLEKSRLLSDRFSAERPKGSFSTLEIQRTEQGDSAMYLCASSLGTAKAGDTQYFGPGTRLTVL.

The chain uses TRBV6-2 or TRBV6-3 and TRBJ1-5, with D unresolved. The CDR3 runs 13 residues. With 8 bases removed from V and 1 base from J, the gap between germline ends came to 9 bases. Per germline, CDR1 MNHEY and CDR2 SVGEGT. CDR3 bases: TGTGCCAGCCGGGAGGACAGCAATCAGCCCCAGCATTTT. Translated, it gives CASREDSNQPQHF.